This section outlines one T cell receptor (beta chain) sequence together with its context. From germline, CDR1 is MDHEN and CDR2 SYDVKM. This CDR3 is built from 11 residues. Trimming left V 6 bases short and J 6 bases short, with 6 bases between. The sample originates from a study of T cell responses to AZD1222 COVID-19 vaccine. Assay used: immunoSEQ multiplex PCR; TCRdb lists only in-frame clones, some missing. The data contain 150,000 to 200,000 clones, about 92% of them singletons. The J gene is TRBJ1-5, the V gene TRBV28; D is unresolved. This specimen consisted of peripheral blood, obtained on day 0 of AZD1222 vaccination. This receptor was taken from an adult in good health. The CDR3 region has the DNA TGTGCCAGCAGGGGTCGTCAGCCCCAGCATTTT. Translated: CASRGRQPQHF. The variable domain in full, with the rest retrieved from reference TRBV28 and TRBJ1-5, is DVKVTQSSRYLVKRTGEKVFLECVQDMDHENMFWYRQDPGLGLRLIYFSYDVKMKEKGDIPEGYSVSREKKERFSLILESASTNQTSMYLCASRGRQPQHFGDGTRLSIL.